This TCR beta chain was recovered during a study of blood T cells in healthy people across ages. This clonotype occurred many times. PCR was performed a second time for about 7 to 12 cycles using a sample-barcoded 5' primer and a J-beta primer mix. One entry per CDR3 protein, called by TCRdb with MiXCR from the 5' RACE reads. The sample has about 720,000 distinct CDR3 sequences, more than 20% seen once. The same data also went into a second study, on T cells of mothers and their children.

The sample comprised blood. This receptor was obtained from a boy aged 5-17 years in good health.

The CDR3: CASSRDTDTQYF. The CDR3 DNA sequence: TGTGCCAGCAGCCGAGACACAGATACGCAGTATTTT. The V call is TRBV7-2, the J call TRBJ2-3; D gene unclear. The CDR3 totals 12 residues. CDR1 SGHTA and CDR2 FQGNSA come from the germline V gene. Trimming shortened V by 5 bases and J by 2 bases, and 5 bases separated the two germline ends.